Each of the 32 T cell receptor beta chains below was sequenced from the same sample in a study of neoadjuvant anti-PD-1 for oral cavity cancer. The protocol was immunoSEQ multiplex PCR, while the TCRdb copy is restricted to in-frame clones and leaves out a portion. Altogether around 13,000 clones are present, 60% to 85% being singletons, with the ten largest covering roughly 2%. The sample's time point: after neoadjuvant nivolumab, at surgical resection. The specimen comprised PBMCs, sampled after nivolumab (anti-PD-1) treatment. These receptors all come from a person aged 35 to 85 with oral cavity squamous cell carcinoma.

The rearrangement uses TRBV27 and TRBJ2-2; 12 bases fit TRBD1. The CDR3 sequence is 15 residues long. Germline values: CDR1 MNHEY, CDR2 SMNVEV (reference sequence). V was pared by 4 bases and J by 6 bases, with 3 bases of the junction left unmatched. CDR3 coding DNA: TGTGCCAGCAGTTCGGGGACAGGGGGCGCCGGGGAGCTGTTTTTT. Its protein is CASSSGTGGAGELFF.

The CDR3 nucleotides are TGCGCCAGCAGCTCGGGGACAGGGGGCGTAGAGACCCAGTACTTC. Amino acid sequence: CASSSGTGGVETQYF. The chain uses TRBV5-1 and TRBJ2-5, with 12 positions matching TRBD1. Per germline, CDR1 SGHRS and CDR2 YFSETQ. This CDR3 spans 15 amino acids. J gave up 4 bases and V 3 bases, and 4 bases lay outside the gene matches.

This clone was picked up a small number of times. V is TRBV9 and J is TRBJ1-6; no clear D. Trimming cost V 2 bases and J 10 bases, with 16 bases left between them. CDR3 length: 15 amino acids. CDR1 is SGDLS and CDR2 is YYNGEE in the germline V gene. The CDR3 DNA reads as TGTGCCAGCAGCGTCCTGCTCGGCCCGGAATCACCCCTCCACTTT. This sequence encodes CASSVLLGPESPLHF.

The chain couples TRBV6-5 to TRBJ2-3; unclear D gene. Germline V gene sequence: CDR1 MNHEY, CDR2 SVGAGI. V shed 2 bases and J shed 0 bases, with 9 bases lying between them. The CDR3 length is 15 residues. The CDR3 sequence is CASSYQAASTDTQYF. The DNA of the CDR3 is TGTGCCAGCAGTTACCAGGCCGCTAGCACAGATACGCAGTATTTT.

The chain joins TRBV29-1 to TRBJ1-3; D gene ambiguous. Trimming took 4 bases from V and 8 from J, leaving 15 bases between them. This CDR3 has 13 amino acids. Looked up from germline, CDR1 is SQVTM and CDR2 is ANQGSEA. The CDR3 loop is CSVAKQERDTIYF. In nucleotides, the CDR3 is TGCAGCGTTGCAAAACAAGAAAGGGACACCATATATTTT.

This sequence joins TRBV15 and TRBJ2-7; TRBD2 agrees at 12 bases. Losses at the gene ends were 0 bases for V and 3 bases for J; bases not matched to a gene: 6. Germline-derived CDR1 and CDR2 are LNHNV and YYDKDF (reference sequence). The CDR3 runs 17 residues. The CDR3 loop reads CATSRETTSGSVYEQYF. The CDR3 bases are TGTGCCACCAGCAGAGAGACGACTAGCGGGAGTGTCTACGAGCAGTACTTC.

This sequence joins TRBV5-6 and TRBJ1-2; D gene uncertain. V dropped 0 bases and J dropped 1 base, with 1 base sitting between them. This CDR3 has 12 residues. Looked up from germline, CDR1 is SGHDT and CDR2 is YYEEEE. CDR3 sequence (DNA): TGTGCCAGCAGCTTGGGTAACTATGGCTACACCTTC. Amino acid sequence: CASSLGNYGYTF.

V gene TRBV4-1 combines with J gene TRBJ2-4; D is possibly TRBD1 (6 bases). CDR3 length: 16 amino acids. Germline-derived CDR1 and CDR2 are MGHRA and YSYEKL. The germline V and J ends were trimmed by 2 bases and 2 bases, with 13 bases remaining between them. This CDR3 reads CASSQTIRGPKNIQYF. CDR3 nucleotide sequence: TGCGCCAGCAGCCAAACTATCAGGGGTCCCAAAAACATTCAGTACTTC.

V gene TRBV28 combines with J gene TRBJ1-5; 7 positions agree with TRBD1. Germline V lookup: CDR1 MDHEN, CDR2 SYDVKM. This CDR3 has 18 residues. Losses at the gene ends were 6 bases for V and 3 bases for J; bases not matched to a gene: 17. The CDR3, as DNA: TGTGCCAGCAGCCAAATGGGATTAGGGACAGCTCTCAATCAGCCCCAGCATTTT. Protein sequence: CASSQMGLGTALNQPQHF.

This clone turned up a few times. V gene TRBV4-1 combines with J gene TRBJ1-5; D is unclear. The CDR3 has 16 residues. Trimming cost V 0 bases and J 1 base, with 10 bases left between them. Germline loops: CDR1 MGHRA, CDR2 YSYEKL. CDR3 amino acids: CASSQEGWGSNQPQHF. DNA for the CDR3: TGCGCCAGCAGCCAAGAAGGGTGGGGAAGCAATCAGCCCCAGCATTTT.

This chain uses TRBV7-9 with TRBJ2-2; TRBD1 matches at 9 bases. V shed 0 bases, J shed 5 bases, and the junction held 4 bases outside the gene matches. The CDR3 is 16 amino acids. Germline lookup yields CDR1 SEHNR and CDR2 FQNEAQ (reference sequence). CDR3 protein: CASSLAWDRETGELFF. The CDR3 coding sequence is TGTGCCAGCAGCTTAGCGTGGGACAGGGAAACCGGGGAGCTGTTTTTT.

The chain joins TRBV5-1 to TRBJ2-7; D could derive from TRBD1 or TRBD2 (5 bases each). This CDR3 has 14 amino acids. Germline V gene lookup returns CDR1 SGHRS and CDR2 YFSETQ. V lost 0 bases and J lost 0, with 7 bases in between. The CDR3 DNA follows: TGCGCCAGCAGCTTGGGGGGGAGCTCCTACGAGCAGTACTTC. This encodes CASSLGGSSYEQYF.

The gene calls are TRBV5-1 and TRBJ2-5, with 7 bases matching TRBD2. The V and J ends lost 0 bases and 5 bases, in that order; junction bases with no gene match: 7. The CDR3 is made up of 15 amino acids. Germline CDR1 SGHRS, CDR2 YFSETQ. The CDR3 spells CASSLVSGPSETQYF. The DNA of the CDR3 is TGCGCCAGCAGCTTGGTTAGCGGGCCTTCGGAGACCCAGTACTTC. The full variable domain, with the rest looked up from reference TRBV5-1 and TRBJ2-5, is KAGVTQTPRYLIKTRGQQVTLSCSPISGHRSVSWYQQTPGQGLQFLFEYFSETQRNKGNFPGRFSGRQFSNSRSEMNVSTLELGDSALYLCASSLVSGPSETQYFGPGTRLLVL.

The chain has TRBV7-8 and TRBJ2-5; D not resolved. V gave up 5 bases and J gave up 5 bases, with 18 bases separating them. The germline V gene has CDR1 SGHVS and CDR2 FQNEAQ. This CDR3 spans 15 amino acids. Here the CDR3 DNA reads TGTGCCAGCAGCCCCCGGCCGGCGGAGAGGGAGACCCAGTACTTC. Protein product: CASSPRPAERETQYF.

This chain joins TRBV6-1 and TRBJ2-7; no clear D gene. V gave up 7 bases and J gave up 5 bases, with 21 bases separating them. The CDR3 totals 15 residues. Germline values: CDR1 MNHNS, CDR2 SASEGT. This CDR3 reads CASTTTLPPYDEQYF. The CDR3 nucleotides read TGTGCCAGCACCACGACCCTACCGCCCTATGACGAGCAGTACTTC.

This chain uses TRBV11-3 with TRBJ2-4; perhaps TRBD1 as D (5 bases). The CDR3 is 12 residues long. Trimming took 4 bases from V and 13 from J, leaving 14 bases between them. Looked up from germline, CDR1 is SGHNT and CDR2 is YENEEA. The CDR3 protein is CASSSRLPGQYF. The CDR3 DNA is TGTGCCAGCAGCTCAAGACTGCCAGGGCAGTACTTC. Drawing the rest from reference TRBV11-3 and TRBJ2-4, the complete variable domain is EAGVVQSPRYKIIEKKQPVAFWCNPISGHNTLYWYLQNLGQGPELLIRYENEEAVDDSQLPKDRFSAERLKGVDSTLKIQPAELGDSAVYLCASSSRLPGQYFGAGTRLSVL.

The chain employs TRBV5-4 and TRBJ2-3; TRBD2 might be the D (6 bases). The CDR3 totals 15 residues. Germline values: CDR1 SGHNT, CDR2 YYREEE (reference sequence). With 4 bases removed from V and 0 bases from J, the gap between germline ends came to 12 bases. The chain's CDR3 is CASSARLGSTDTQYF. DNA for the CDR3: TGTGCCAGCAGCGCGCGACTAGGGAGCACAGATACGCAGTATTTT. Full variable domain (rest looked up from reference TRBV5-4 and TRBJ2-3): ETGVTQSPTHLIKTRGQQVTLRCSSQSGHNTVSWYQQALGQGPQFIFQYYREEENGRGNFPPRFSGLQFPNYSSELNVNALELDDSALYLCASSARLGSTDTQYFGPGTRLTVL.

This CDR3 reads CASSLEGKQETQYF. The DNA for the CDR3 is TGCGCCAGCAGCTTGGAGGGAAAACAAGAGACCCAGTACTTC. The chain recombines TRBV5-1 with TRBJ2-5; D call uncertain. Germline V gives CDR1 SGHRS, CDR2 YFSETQ. The length of the CDR3 is 14 residues. V was pared by 0 bases and J by 2 bases, with 8 bases between.

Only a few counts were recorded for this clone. The CDR3 bases are TGCGCCAGCAGCCCGTATGCAACTAATGAAAAACTGTTTTTT. Translating it yields CASSPYATNEKLFF. This rearrangement joins TRBV5-1 to TRBJ1-4, with D uncertain. This CDR3 is built from 14 residues. With 4 bases removed from V and 0 bases from J, the gap between germline ends came to 7 bases. Germline CDR1 reads SGHRS; CDR2 reads YFSETQ.

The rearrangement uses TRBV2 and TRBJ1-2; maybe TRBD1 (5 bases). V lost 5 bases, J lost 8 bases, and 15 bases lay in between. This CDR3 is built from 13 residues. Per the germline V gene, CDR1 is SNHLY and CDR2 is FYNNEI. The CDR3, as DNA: TGTGCCAGCAGTCGGGGCCGCCGGAGCGGCTACACCTTC. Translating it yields CASSRGRRSGYTF.

CDR3 DNA: TGCGCCAGCAGCTGGCGGACTAGCGGGGGGATTGAGACCCAGTACTTC. Encoded protein: CASSWRTSGGIETQYF. J is TRBJ2-5 and V is TRBV5-1, with TRBD2 matching 14 bases. V lost 3 bases to trimming and J lost 5 bases; unmatched junction nucleotides: 6. Germline CDR1 SGHRS, CDR2 YFSETQ. The CDR3 extends over 16 amino acids.

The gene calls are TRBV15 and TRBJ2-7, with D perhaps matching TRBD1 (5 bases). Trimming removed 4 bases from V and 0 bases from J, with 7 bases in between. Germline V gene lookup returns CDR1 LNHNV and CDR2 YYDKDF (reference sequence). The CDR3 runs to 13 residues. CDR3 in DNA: TGTGCCACCAGCATAGGGGTCTCCTACGAGCAGTACTTC. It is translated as CATSIGVSYEQYF.

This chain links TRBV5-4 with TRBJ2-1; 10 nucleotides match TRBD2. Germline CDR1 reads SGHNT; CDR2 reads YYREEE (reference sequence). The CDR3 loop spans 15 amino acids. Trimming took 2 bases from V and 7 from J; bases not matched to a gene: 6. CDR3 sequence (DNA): TGTGCCAGCAGCTTTGGGCTAGCGGGAGAAAATGAGCAGTTCTTC. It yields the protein CASSFGLAGENEQFF.

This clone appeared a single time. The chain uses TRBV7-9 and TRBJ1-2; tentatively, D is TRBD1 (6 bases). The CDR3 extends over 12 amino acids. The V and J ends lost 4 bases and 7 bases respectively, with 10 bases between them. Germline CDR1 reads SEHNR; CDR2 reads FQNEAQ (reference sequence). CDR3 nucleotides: TGTGCCAGCAGCTCCCGACAGGCTGGCTACACCTTC. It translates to CASSSRQAGYTF.

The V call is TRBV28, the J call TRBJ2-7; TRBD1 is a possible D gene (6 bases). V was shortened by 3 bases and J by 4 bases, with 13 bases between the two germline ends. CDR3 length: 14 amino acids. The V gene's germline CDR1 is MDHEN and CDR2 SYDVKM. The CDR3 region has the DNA TGTGCCAGCAGTTTGCACAGGGTTCAGTACGAGCAGTACTTC. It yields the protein CASSLHRVQYEQYF.

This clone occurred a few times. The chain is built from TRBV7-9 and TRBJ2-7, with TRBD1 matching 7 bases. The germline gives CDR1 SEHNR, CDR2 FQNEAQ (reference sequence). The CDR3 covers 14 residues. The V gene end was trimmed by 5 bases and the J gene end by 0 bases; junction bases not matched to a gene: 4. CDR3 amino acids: CASSLQGLSYEQYF. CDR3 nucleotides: TGTGCCAGCAGCCTACAGGGGCTCTCCTACGAGCAGTACTTC. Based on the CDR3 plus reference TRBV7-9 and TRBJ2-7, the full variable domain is DTGVSQNPRHKITKRGQNVTFRCDPISEHNRLYWYRQTLGQGPEFLTYFQNEAQLEKSRLLSDRFSAERPKGSFSTLEIQRTEQGDSAMYLCASSLQGLSYEQYFGPGTRLTVT.

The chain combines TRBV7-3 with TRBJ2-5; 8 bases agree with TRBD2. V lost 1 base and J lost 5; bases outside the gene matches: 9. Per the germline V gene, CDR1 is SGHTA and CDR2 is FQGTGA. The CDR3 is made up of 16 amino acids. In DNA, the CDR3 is TGTGCCAGCAGCTTAAACGGGGGGGCACCCCCGGAGACCCAGTACTTC. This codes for CASSLNGGAPPETQYF. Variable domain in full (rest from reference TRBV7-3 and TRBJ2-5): GAGVSQTPSNKVTEKGKYVELRCDPISGHTALYWYRQSLGQGPEFLIYFQGTGAADDSGLPNDRFFAVRPEGSVSTLKIQRTERGDSAVYLCASSLNGGAPPETQYFGPGTRLLVL.

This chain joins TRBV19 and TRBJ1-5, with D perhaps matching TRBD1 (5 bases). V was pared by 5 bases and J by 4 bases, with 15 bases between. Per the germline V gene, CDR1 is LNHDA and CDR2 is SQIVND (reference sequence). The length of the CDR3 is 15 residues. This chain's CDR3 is CASSRGGIGNQPQHF. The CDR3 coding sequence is TGTGCCAGTAGTCGGGGGGGTATCGGGAATCAGCCCCAGCATTTT.

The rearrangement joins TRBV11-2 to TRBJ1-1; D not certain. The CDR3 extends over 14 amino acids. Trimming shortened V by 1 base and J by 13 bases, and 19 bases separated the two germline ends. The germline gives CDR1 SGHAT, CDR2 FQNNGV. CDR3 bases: TGTGCCAGCAGCTTAGCTCCGGGCGGGAAGGTTGGTTTCTTT. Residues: CASSLAPGGKVGFF.

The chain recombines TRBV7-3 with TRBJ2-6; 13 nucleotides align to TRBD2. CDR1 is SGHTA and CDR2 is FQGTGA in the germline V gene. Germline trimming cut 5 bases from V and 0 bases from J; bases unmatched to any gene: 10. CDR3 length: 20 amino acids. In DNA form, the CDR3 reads TGTGCCAGCAGCCCACTAGCGGGAGGGCCTCGAAGCTCTGGGGCCAACGTCCTGACTTTC. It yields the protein CASSPLAGGPRSSGANVLTF.

The CDR3, as DNA: TGCGCCAGCAGCTTGGGGTCAGGGGGCCCTGGAAACACCATATATTTT. Translated, it gives CASSLGSGGPGNTIYF. J is TRBJ1-3 and V is TRBV5-1, with 8 bases matching TRBD1. The CDR3 length is 16 residues. V lost 0 bases and J lost 2; bases outside the gene matches: 4. Germline-derived CDR1 and CDR2 are SGHRS and YFSETQ.

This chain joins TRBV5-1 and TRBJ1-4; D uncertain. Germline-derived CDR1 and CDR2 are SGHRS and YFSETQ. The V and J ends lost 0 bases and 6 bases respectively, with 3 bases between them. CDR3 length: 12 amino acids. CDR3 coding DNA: TGCGCCAGCAGCTTGGAGGATGAAAAACTGTTTTTT. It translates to CASSLEDEKLFF.